What follows is one TCR beta chain and its context. Its antigen is as yet unknown. Each CDR3 protein gets one entry after TCRdb re-called the reads with MiXCR. This sample has around 450,000 distinct CDR3 sequences, with 30% to 40% found just once. The sample originates from a study of T cell repertoires in cytomegalovirus infection. Study in general: Based on public TCR beta signatures, there were indications of CMV infection and of a matching HLA type.

Findings and limits, study-wide: The ex vivo response showed dominance by HLA-C-restricted CMV-specific TCR beta clonotypes. CMV carriers with the relevant HLA were identified by cumulative public TCR beta family frequency.

Sequencing used PBMCs. The source of this sequence is a human donor in good health (CMV status not recorded). Some clones in this sample may be carry-over from other donors' samples.

The CDR3 region has the DNA TGTGCCAGCAGTTACTCGACCCAGGGGTACAATGAGCAGTTCTTC. Translated: CASSYSTQGYNEQFF. The gene calls are TRBV6-5 and TRBJ2-1; perhaps TRBD1 as D (6 bases). This CDR3 has 15 residues. Looked up from germline, CDR1 is MNHEY and CDR2 is SVGAGI. Trimming cost V 0 bases and J 4 bases, with 10 bases left between them.